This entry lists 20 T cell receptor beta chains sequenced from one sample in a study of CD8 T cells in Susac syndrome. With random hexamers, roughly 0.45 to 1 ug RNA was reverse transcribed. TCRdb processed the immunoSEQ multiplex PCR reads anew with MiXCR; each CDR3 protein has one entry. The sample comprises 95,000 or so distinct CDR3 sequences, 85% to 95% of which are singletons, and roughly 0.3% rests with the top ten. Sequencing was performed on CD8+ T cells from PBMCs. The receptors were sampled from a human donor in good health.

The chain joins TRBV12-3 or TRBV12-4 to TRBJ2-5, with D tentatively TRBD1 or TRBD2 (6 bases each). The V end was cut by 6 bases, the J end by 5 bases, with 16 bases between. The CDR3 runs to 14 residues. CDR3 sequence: CASRLEGGWETQYF. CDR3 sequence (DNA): TGTGCCAGCAGACTAGAGGGGGGCTGGGAGACCCAGTACTTC.

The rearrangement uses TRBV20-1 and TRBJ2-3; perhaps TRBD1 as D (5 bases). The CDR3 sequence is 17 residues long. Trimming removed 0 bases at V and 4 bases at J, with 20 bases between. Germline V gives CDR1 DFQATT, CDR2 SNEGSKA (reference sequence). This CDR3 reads CSARDLWGDDDPDTQYF. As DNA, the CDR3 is TGCAGTGCTAGAGATCTGTGGGGCGATGATGACCCAGATACGCAGTATTTT.

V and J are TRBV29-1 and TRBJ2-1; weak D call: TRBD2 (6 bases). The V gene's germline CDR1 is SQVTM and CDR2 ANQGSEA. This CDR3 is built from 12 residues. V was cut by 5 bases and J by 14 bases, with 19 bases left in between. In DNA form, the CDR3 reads TGCAGCGTTCCCCATACTCAAGCGGGTGAGTTCTTC. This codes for CSVPHTQAGEFF.

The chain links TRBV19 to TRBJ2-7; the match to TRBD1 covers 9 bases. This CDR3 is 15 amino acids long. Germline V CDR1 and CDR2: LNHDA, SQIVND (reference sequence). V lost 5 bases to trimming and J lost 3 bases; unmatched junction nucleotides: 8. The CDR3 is CASSPGTGLLYEQYF. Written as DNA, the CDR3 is TGTGCCAGTAGTCCAGGGACAGGGCTTCTCTACGAGCAGTACTTC.

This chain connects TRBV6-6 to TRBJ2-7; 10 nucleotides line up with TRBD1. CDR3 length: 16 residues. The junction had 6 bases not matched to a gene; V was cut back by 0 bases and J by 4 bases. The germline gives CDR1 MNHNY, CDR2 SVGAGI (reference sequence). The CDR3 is CASSYSTGQGKYEQYF. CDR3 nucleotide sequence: TGTGCCAGCAGTTACTCGACGGGACAGGGGAAATACGAGCAGTACTTC.

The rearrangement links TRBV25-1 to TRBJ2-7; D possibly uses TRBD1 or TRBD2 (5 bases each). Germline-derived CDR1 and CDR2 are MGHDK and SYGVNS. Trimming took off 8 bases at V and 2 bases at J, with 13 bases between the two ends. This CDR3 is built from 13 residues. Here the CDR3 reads CASRDVQPYEQYF. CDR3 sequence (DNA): TGTGCCAGCCGGGACGTTCAACCCTACGAGCAGTACTTC.

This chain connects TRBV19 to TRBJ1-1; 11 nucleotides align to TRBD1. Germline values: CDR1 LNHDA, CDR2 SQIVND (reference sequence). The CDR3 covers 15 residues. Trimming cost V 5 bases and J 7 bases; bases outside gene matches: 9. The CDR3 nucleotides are TGTGCCAGTAGTTCGTTTCGGACAGGGGGCATTGAAGCTTTCTTT. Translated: CASSSFRTGGIEAFF.

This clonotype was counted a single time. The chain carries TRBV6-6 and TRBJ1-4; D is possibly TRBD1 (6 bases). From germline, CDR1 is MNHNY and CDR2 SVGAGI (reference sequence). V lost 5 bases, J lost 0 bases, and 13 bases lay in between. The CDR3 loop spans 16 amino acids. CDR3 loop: CASSPWTVATNEKLFF. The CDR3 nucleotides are TGTGCCAGCAGTCCGTGGACAGTTGCAACTAATGAAAAACTGTTTTTT.

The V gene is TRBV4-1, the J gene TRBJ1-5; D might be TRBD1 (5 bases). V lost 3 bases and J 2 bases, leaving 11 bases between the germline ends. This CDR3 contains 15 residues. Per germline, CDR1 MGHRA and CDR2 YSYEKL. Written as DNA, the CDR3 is TGCGCCAGCAGCCAGAGCAGGGACCGCAATCAGCCCCAGCATTTT. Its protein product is CASSQSRDRNQPQHF.

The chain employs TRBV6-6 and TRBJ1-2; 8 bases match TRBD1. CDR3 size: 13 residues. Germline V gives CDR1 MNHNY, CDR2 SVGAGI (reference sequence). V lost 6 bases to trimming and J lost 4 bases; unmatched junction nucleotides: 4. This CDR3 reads CASSATGAYGYTF. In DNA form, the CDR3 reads TGTGCCAGCAGCGCGACAGGGGCCTATGGCTACACCTTC.

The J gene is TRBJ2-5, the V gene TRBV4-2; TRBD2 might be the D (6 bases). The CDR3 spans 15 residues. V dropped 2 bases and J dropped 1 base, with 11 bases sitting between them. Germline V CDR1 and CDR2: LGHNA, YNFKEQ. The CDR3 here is CASSQFLGGQETQYF. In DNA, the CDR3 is TGTGCCAGCAGCCAATTTCTGGGGGGCCAAGAGACCCAGTACTTC.

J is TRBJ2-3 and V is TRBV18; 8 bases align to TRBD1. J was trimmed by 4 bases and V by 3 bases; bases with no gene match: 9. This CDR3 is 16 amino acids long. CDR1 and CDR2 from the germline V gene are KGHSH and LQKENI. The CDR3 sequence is CASSPSTGDKADTQYF. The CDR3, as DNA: TGTGCCAGCTCACCTTCGACAGGGGACAAGGCAGATACGCAGTATTTT.

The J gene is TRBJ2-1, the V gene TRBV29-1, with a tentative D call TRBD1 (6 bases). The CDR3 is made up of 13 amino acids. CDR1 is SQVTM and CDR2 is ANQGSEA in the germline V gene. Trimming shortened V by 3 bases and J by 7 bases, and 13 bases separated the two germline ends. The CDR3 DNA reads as TGCAGCGTTGAGGCAGGGGTGGAAAATGAGCAGTTCTTC. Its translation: CSVEAGVENEQFF.

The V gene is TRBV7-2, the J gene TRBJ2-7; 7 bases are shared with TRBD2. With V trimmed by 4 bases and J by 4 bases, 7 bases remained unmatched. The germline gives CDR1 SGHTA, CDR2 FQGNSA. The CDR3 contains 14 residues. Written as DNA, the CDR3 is TGTGCCAGCAGCTCCACCGGGACTATGTACGAGCAGTACTTC. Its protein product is CASSSTGTMYEQYF.

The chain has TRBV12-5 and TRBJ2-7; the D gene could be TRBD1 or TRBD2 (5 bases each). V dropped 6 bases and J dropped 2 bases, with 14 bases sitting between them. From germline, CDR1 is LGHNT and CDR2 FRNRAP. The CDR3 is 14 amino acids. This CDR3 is CASGRRDRPYEQYF. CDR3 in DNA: TGTGCTAGTGGCCGAAGGGACCGACCCTACGAGCAGTACTTC.

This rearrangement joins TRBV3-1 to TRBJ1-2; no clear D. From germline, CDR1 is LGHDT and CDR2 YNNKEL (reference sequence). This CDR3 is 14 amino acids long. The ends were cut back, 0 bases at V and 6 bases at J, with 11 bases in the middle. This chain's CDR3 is CASSQDDGEDGYTF. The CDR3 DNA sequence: TGTGCCAGCAGCCAAGATGACGGGGAAGATGGCTACACCTTC.

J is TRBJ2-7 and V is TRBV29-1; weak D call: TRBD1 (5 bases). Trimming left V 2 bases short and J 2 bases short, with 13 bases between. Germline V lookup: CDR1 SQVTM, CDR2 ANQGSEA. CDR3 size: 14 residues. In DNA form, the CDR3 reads TGCAGCGTTGAAAAAGTAGACAGCCCCTACGAGCAGTACTTC. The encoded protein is CSVEKVDSPYEQYF.

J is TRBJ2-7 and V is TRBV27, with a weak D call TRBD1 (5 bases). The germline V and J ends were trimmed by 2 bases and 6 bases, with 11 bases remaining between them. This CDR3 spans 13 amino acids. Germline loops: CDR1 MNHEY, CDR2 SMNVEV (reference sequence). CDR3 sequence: CASSLDSPGEQYF. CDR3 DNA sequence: TGTGCCAGCAGTTTAGACAGTCCGGGCGAGCAGTACTTC.

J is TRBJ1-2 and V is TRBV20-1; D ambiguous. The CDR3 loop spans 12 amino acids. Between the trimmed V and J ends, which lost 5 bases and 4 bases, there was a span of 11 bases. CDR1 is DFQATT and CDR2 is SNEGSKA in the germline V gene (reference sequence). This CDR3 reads CSAQANFYGYTF. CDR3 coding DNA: TGCAGTGCTCAGGCCAACTTCTATGGCTACACCTTC.

The CDR3 reads CASSLSRGGPTDTQYF. As DNA, the CDR3 is TGCGCCAGCAGCTTATCGCGGGGGGGCCCCACAGATACGCAGTATTTT. The chain couples TRBV5-1 to TRBJ2-3; 9 positions match TRBD2. Losses at the gene ends were 2 bases for V and 2 bases for J; bases not matched to a gene: 6. Germline V lookup: CDR1 SGHRS, CDR2 YFSETQ. This CDR3 comprises 16 residues.